This note documents a single T cell receptor beta chain sequence. Its antigen remains unidentified. TCR beta sequences were obtained from blood CD8+ and CD4+ T cells. Stable or active relapsing-remitting multiple sclerosis, untreated and meeting revised McDonald criteria, defined the controls. This record belongs to a study of CD8 T cells in Susac syndrome. Broader study findings: By the study's own acknowledgment, its TCR sequencing and HLA analysis included relatively few individuals.

The authors reverse transcribed roughly 0.5 to 1 ug RNA with random hexamers. Amplification of TCR beta CDR3 by immunoSEQ multiplex PCR spanned 54 Vbeta and 13 Jbeta. TCRdb reanalysed the immunoSEQ multiplex PCR reads using MiXCR and keeps one entry per CDR3 protein. This sample has almost 450,000 distinct CDR3 sequences; approximately 85% occur once, and the top ten carry more than 0.09%. Germline V gene data show CDR1 as MNHEY and CDR2 as SVGEGT. This CDR3 contains 16 residues. Trimming left V 6 bases short and J 3 bases short, with 20 bases between. Sequencing was performed on CD8+ T cells from PBMCs. V and J are TRBV6-2 or TRBV6-3 and TRBJ1-2; a weak D match, TRBD1 (5 bases). The receptor's source is a human donor with multiple sclerosis. The CDR3 DNA reads TGTGCCAGCAGGACTCCTTGGGGCGGCGAGGACTATGGCTACACCTTC. This codes for CASRTPWGGEDYGYTF.